Listed below are T cell receptor beta chains from one sample, sequenced in a study of monozygotic twins with inflammatory bowel disease. TCRdb reprocessed the 5' RACE reads, keeping one entry per CDR3 protein, no DNA. The table lists approximately 150,000 distinct CDR3 sequences. Sequenced sample: blood. The source is a human donor with ulcerative colitis or Crohn's disease, or a healthy co-twin of an affected twin (not recorded which). The CDR3 runs from the conserved cysteine through the conserved F or W.

TRBJ2-2,TRBV4-3,CASSHVLAGATGELFF
TRBJ2-1,TRBV7-9,CASSSGTSFAFF
TRBJ2-3,TRBV7-2,CASSAYRLAGSTDTQYF
TRBJ2-4,TRBV4-3,CASSHRPAGKNIQYF
TRBJ1-2,TRBV24-1,CATSEYRGGYTF
TRBJ2-5,TRBV10-3,CAISASAQETQYF
TRBJ1-5,TRBV20-1,CSGAGSSISNQPQHF
TRBJ1-5,TRBV11-2,CASSLGGAQPQHF
TRBJ2-1,TRBV28,CASSSPGRSYNEQFF
TRBJ2-7,TRBV2,CASSEAPRLALPRYF
TRBJ2-7,TRBV4-1,CASSQDTGPRGEQYF
TRBJ2-7,TRBV19,CASSQRQGANEQYF
TRBJ2-6,TRBV21-1,CASDRGPKTGANVLTF
TRBJ1-1,TRBV5-1,CASSLVSGLDTEAFF
TRBJ2-3,TRBV5-1,CASSFLGTADTQYF
TRBJ2-1,TRBV29-1,CSLLRSPYNEQFF
TRBJ1-1,TRBV9,CASSVETMNTEAFF
TRBJ2-1,TRBV15,CATSTLEGGGSSYNEQFF
TRBJ2-5,TRBV10-3,CAISRVAGGNQETQYF
TRBJ2-4,TRBV29-1,CSVVSRPGASVKNIQYF
TRBJ2-1,TRBV11-2,CASSLGAGSHNEQFF
TRBJ2-1,TRBV19,CASSIVAGSEQFF
TRBJ1-5,TRBV5-4,CASSLDRGLVQPQHF
TRBJ2-5,TRBV20-1,CSARPGGETQYF
TRBJ1-5,TRBV10-3,CALFDRAWPQHF
TRBJ1-2,TRBV7-2,CASSLSAAGVGYGYTF
TRBJ2-1,TRBV12-5,CASGIGTSGVYNEQFF
TRBJ2-3,TRBV9,CASSGRTKDTQYF
TRBJ2-1,TRBV7-9,CASRPGATNEQFF
TRBJ1-1,TRBV28,CASSRTGVSAFF
TRBJ2-3,TRBV11-2,CASSFATTDTQYF
TRBJ2-1,TRBV6-2/TRBV6-3,CASSRTGGSYNEQFF
TRBJ1-2,TRBV7-2,CASSLAVQTGLVNYGYTF
TRBJ2-7,TRBV20-1,CSARGGGRSYEQYF
TRBJ2-5,TRBV5-1,CASSLIAGEETQYF
TRBJ2-1,TRBV10-3,CATDRTDEQFF
TRBJ2-2,TRBV6-5,CASSYSPGLDTGELFF
TRBJ2-3,TRBV11-3,CASSLAPPDTDTQYF
TRBJ2-3,TRBV6-5,CASSYLGLGTDTQYF
TRBJ2-2,TRBV30,CAWRGGQAGELFF
TRBJ2-7,TRBV30,CAWSVGSLTGNYEQYF
TRBJ2-1,TRBV11-2,CASSLDGLAGPHYNEQFF
TRBJ2-1,TRBV12-3/TRBV12-4,CASSYTGGGDEQFF